This entry lists 23 T cell receptor beta chains sequenced from one sample in a study of blood T cell repertoires in COVID-19 (dated by TCRdb to 2020 to 2022). The library was prepared using the immunoSEQ multiplex PCR assay. TCRdb took over this immuneACCESS table, retaining in-frame rearrangements with V and J assigned. Such tables are incomplete; in checked studies, under half of the missing clones stem from an unresolved V gene, and the remainder is unexplained. Here the sample has 75,000 to 95,000 clones; approximately 90% occur a single time. The ten biggest clones cover 15% to 20% of the sample. The specimen sequenced was peripheral blood. The receptors were sampled from a woman aged 55-70 years with COVID-19, enrolled during active disease.

This sequence joins TRBV6-1 and TRBJ1-1; no clear D. The CDR3 loop spans 15 amino acids. Germline-derived CDR1 and CDR2 are MNHNS and SASEGT. Trimming took off 1 base at V and 1 base at J, with 10 bases between the two ends. This CDR3 is CASSEVSSGNTEAFF. In DNA, the CDR3 is TGTGCCAGCAGTGAAGTTTCGTCAGGGAACACTGAAGCTTTCTTT.

Concerning this clone itself: One end of the junction does not line up with germline, which may come from a read error. The rearrangement links TRBV2 to TRBJ2-7; D gene ambiguous. The germline CDR1 and CDR2 sequences are SNHLY and FYNNEI. The CDR3 runs 14 residues. CDR3 region: CASSEDSTAYEQYF. In nucleotides, the CDR3 is TGTGCCAGCAGCGAAGACTCAACCGCCTACGAGCAGTACTTC.

This chain uses TRBV9 with TRBJ2-7, with 8 bases identical to TRBD1. Looked up from germline, CDR1 is SGDLS and CDR2 is YYNGEE. This CDR3 is 15 amino acids long. V was pared by 4 bases and J by 1 base, with 7 bases of the junction left unmatched. For the CDR3, the DNA is TGTGCCAGCAGCCCGTCGGGACAGGTATCCTACGAGCAGTACTTC. It encodes CASSPSGQVSYEQYF.

The chain uses TRBV7-2 and TRBJ1-1; D may be TRBD1 (6 bases). V was trimmed by 5 bases and J by 5 bases, leaving 12 bases between them. CDR3 length: 13 residues. CDR1 SGHTA and CDR2 FQGNSA come from the germline V gene. CDR3 DNA: TGTGCCAGCAGCCTACAGGGCTATACTGAAGCTTTCTTT. This sequence encodes CASSLQGYTEAFF.

The gene calls are TRBV4-1 and TRBJ2-1; the D gene is possibly TRBD2 (6 bases). The V and J ends lost 5 bases and 7 bases respectively, with 27 bases between them. Germline V lookup: CDR1 MGHRA, CDR2 YSYEKL. CDR3 size: 18 residues. The CDR3 nucleotides are TGCGCCAGCAGCGCGATCAGCCTCCGGGAGCCCTCGATGAATGAGCAGTTCTTC. Translated, it gives CASSAISLREPSMNEQFF.

For this clone: A read error may produce the germline difference seen at one junction end. The sample contains more than one DNA sequence encoding this CDR3. The chain couples TRBV3-1 (or the pseudogene TRBV3-2) to TRBJ2-7, with 7 bases lining up with TRBD1. The CDR3 runs 14 residues. Germline loops: CDR1 LGHDT, CDR2 YNNKEL (reference sequence). This chain's CDR3 is CASSQGTQGGEQYF. CDR3 in DNA: TGTGCCAGCAGCCAAGGGACCCAAGGGGGCGAGCAGTACTTT.

The table lists this clone with a few counts. The chain joins TRBV6-6 to TRBJ1-2; D unresolved. V was trimmed by 2 bases and J by 7 bases, leaving 11 bases between them. Germline V CDR1 and CDR2: MNHNY, SVGAGI (reference sequence). The CDR3 runs to 13 residues. Here the CDR3 DNA reads TGTGCCAGCAGTTACATCGGGGAGGGTGGCTACACCTTC. Its translation is CASSYIGEGGYTF.

The chain joins TRBV6-5 to TRBJ1-2; 8 nucleotides match TRBD1. The CDR3 has 12 amino acids. Germline V gene sequence: CDR1 MNHEY, CDR2 SVGAGI. J was trimmed by 13 bases and V by 4 bases; bases with no gene match: 8. For the CDR3, the DNA is TGTGCCAGCAGTTCTGGACAGGGAGCCCCCACCTTC. Translated: CASSSGQGAPTF.

This clone came up once. V and J are TRBV6-6 and TRBJ2-3, with 8 bases matching TRBD2. J was trimmed by 4 bases and V by 5 bases; bases with no gene match: 5. Germline CDR1 MNHNY, CDR2 SVGAGI (reference sequence). This CDR3 is 14 amino acids long. CDR3 sequence: CASSPRGGSDTQYF. CDR3 DNA: TGTGCCAGCAGTCCCCGGGGGGGCTCAGATACGCAGTATTTT.

This clone is a singleton in its sample. The chain recombines TRBV30 with TRBJ1-2; a weak D match, TRBD1 (5 bases). V was trimmed by 0 bases and J by 8 bases, leaving 16 bases between them. The CDR3 has 14 amino acids. Germline CDR1 is GTSNPN and CDR2 is SVGIG (reference sequence). DNA for the CDR3: TGTGCCTGGAGTGTAGAGGGACCGGGGGGAGGCTACACCTTC. Translating it yields CAWSVEGPGGGYTF. Using reference TRBV30 and TRBJ1-2 for the parts outside the CDR3, the full variable domain is SQTIHQWPATLVQPVGSPLSLECTVEGTSNPNLYWYRQAAGRGLQLLFYSVGIGQISSEVPQNLSASRPQDRQFILSSKKLLLSDSGFYLCAWSVEGPGGGYTFGSGTRLTVV.

The chain joins TRBV10-3 to TRBJ2-1; weak D call: TRBD1 (5 bases). The V and J ends lost 6 bases and 0 bases respectively, with 12 bases between them. The CDR3 sequence is 15 residues long. CDR1 is ENHRY, CDR2 SYGVKD, per germline. CDR3 residues: CAISPRVSSYNEQFF. CDR3 in DNA: TGTGCCATCAGCCCCAGGGTAAGCTCCTACAATGAGCAGTTCTTC.

V and J are TRBV20-1 and TRBJ1-1; TRBD1 matches 8 bases. Germline trimming cut 6 bases from V and 7 bases from J; bases unmatched to any gene: 4. The CDR3 length is 11 residues. CDR1 and CDR2 (germline): DFQATT, SNEGSKA (reference sequence). CDR3 sequence: CSAPTGDEAFF. CDR3 sequence (DNA): TGCAGTGCCCCGACAGGGGATGAAGCTTTCTTT.

This rearrangement joins TRBV9 to TRBJ1-1; D unclear. CDR1 is SGDLS and CDR2 is YYNGEE in the germline V gene. Deletions cut 4 bases from V and 1 base from J, with 8 bases between. The CDR3 is 13 amino acids. CDR3 in DNA: TGTGCCAGCAGCACCCGGGAGAACACTGAAGCTTTCTTT. It is translated as CASSTRENTEAFF.

This clone was detected once. V is TRBV7-9 and J is TRBJ2-7; D may be TRBD2 (7 bases). The CDR3 totals 16 residues. Trimming took off 7 bases at V and 2 bases at J, with 21 bases between the two ends. Per germline, CDR1 SEHNR and CDR2 FQNEAQ (reference sequence). CDR3 nucleotide sequence: TGTGCCAGCACCGAAGGGGGGGGCCGATTGCCCTACGAGCAGTACTTC. Encoded protein: CASTEGGGRLPYEQYF.

The chain couples TRBV7-3 to TRBJ2-1; 8 bases line up with TRBD1. The CDR3 has 13 amino acids. The V and J ends lost 4 bases and 5 bases, in that order; junction bases with no gene match: 1. Germline V gene sequence: CDR1 SGHTA, CDR2 FQGTGA. For the CDR3, the DNA is TGTGCCAGCAGCTCGGACAGGGACAATGAGCAGTTCTTC. It yields the protein CASSSDRDNEQFF.

This chain links TRBV2 with TRBJ2-2; TRBD1 matches at 7 bases. This CDR3 contains 15 residues. CDR1 and CDR2 (germline): SNHLY, FYNNEI. The junction had 7 bases not matched to a gene; V was cut back by 9 bases and J by 0 bases. The CDR3 spells CASKTGTANTGELFF. The CDR3 DNA is TGTGCCAGTAAAACCGGGACAGCGAACACCGGGGAGCTGTTTTTT.

This clone was picked up one time. J is TRBJ2-5 and V is TRBV3-1 (or the pseudogene TRBV3-2), with D unresolved. The germline V and J ends were trimmed by 4 bases and 5 bases, with 14 bases remaining between them. The germline gives CDR1 LGHDT, CDR2 YNNKEL (reference sequence). The length of the CDR3 is 14 residues. The CDR3 spells CASSPSGRSETQYF. The CDR3 DNA reads as TGTGCCAGCAGCCCCTCAGGCCGTTCGGAGACCCAGTACTTC.

The gene calls are TRBV2 and TRBJ2-5; a weak D match, TRBD1 (5 bases). The CDR3 length is 14 residues. V lost 7 bases and J 1 base, leaving 13 bases between the germline ends. CDR1 is SNHLY, CDR2 FYNNEI, per germline. Here the CDR3 reads CASKTTVAQETQYF. DNA for the CDR3: TGTGCCAGCAAGACGACAGTCGCCCAAGAGACCCAGTACTTC.

This chain connects TRBV11-3 to TRBJ1-6, with 9 bases fitting TRBD1. V was clipped by 9 bases and J by 10 bases; unmatched bases: 10. Germline loops: CDR1 SGHNT, CDR2 YENEEA. This CDR3 has 14 amino acids. CDR3 amino acids: CAREDRGGDSPLHF. Here the CDR3 DNA reads TGTGCCAGAGAGGACAGGGGTGGGGACTCACCCCTCCACTTT.

The chain has TRBV28 and TRBJ2-7, with TRBD1 identical over 7 bases. Germline V gene data show CDR1 as MDHEN and CDR2 as SYDVKM. J was trimmed by 4 bases and V by 6 bases; bases with no gene match: 12. The CDR3 has 15 amino acids. The CDR3 DNA is TGTGCCAGCAGCAGACAGGGCTCCCTTTCGTACGAGCAGTACTTC. This codes for CASSRQGSLSYEQYF.

The rearrangement joins TRBV5-6 to TRBJ1-6; D is perhaps TRBD1 (6 bases). CDR1 is SGHDT and CDR2 is YYEEEE in the germline V gene. There are 15 residues in the CDR3. The V end lost 3 bases, the J end lost 6 bases, and 13 bases lay between the germline ends. The chain's CDR3 is CASSWNGQINSPLHF. The DNA for the CDR3 is TGTGCCAGCAGCTGGAACGGACAGATTAATTCACCCCTCCACTTT.

This sequence joins TRBV30 and TRBJ1-5, with D hard to call. CDR3 length equals 13 residues. Germline values: CDR1 GTSNPN, CDR2 SVGIG (reference sequence). The ends were cut back, 3 bases at V and 5 bases at J, with 11 bases in the middle. DNA of the CDR3: TGTGCCTGGAGCGGAGTTCCTGATCAGCCCCAGCATTTT. Amino acids: CAWSGVPDQPQHF.

A few counts support this clone. V is TRBV12-3 or TRBV12-4 and J is TRBJ1-6, with D hard to call. Trimming left V 8 bases short and J 8 bases short, with 10 bases between. The CDR3 length is 12 residues. The CDR3 loop is CASGGSHSPLHF. As DNA, the CDR3 is TGTGCCAGCGGCGGATCCCATTCACCCCTCCACTTT.